Listed here are 12 T cell receptor beta chains from one sample, sequenced in a study of T cell changes during pregnancy in multiple sclerosis. Here immunoSEQ multiplex PCR was the method, and the copy in TCRdb shows in-frame clones only, minus some. In the table there are over 70,000 clones, approximately 92% of which are singletons. Sequences were derived from peripheral blood, sampled in the third trimester of pregnancy. These receptors were obtained from a female donor in good health, enrolled as a control in a pregnancy study.

The chain carries TRBV5-5 and TRBJ2-7, with 8 bases aligning to TRBD1. CDR1 SGHKS and CDR2 YYEKEE come from the germline V gene (reference sequence). The CDR3 is 14 amino acids. J was trimmed by 2 bases and V by 4 bases; bases with no gene match: 5. CDR3 coding DNA: TGTGCCAGCAGCCAGGGGGCTGGCACCTACGAGCAGTACTTC. It codes for CASSQGAGTYEQYF.

The chain has TRBV5-1 and TRBJ1-2, with 7 bases matching TRBD1. Germline CDR1 SGHRS, CDR2 YFSETQ. V shed 1 base and J 4 bases; nucleotides not matched to a gene: 7. The CDR3 has 15 residues. Here the CDR3 DNA reads TGCGCCAGCAGCTTGCGACAGGGCGGAGTCTATGGCTACACCTTC. Translating gives CASSLRQGGVYGYTF.

The rearrangement links TRBV6-5 to TRBJ2-1; the D gene is possibly TRBD2 (7 bases). Germline V lookup: CDR1 MNHEY, CDR2 SVGAGI. The CDR3 totals 14 residues. V gave up 7 bases and J gave up 5 bases, with 15 bases separating them. DNA of the CDR3: TGTGCCAGCATGAGGGGGGGGGCGGACAATGAGCAGTTCTTC. Translated, it gives CASMRGGADNEQFF.

The chain couples TRBV30 to TRBJ2-7, with a tentative D call TRBD1 (6 bases). Trimming took off 2 bases at V and 3 bases at J, with 8 bases between the two ends. CDR3 size: 12 residues. CDR1 and CDR2 (germline): GTSNPN, SVGIG (reference sequence). The CDR3 region is CAWSTQGYEQYF. The CDR3 bases are TGTGCCTGGAGTACACAGGGCTACGAGCAGTACTTC.

The chain recombines TRBV6-5 with TRBJ1-6, with TRBD1 identical over 7 bases. The CDR3 sequence is 14 residues long. V trimming: 7 bases; J trimming: 11 bases; junction bases outside the gene matches: 11. Germline V gene data show CDR1 as MNHEY and CDR2 as SVGAGI. CDR3 in amino acids: CASMVRQGVTPLHF. The CDR3 DNA is TGTGCCAGCATGGTTCGGCAGGGGGTCACACCCCTCCACTTT.

The chain uses TRBV5-1 and TRBJ1-2, with TRBD1 matching over 7 bases. Germline lookup yields CDR1 SGHRS and CDR2 YFSETQ. The V segment lost 5 bases and the J segment 4 bases; nucleotides outside the gene matches: 5. This CDR3 contains 13 residues. CDR3 sequence reads: CASRGGQGYGYTF. The DNA for the CDR3 is TGCGCCAGCAGAGGGGGCCAAGGCTATGGCTACACCTTC.

The chain links TRBV7-9 to TRBJ1-3; 7 bases agree with TRBD1. Per the germline V gene, CDR1 is SEHNR and CDR2 is FQNEAQ (reference sequence). V trimming: 0 bases; J trimming: 1 base; junction bases outside the gene matches: 3. The CDR3 covers 16 residues. The CDR3 DNA is TGTGCCAGCAGCTTAGCGACAGGGAGGTCTGGAAACACCATATATTTT. Its translation: CASSLATGRSGNTIYF. Supplemented by reference TRBV7-9 and TRBJ1-3, the full variable domain reads DTGVSQNPRHKITKRGQNVTFRCDPISEHNRLYWYRQTLGQGPEFLTYFQNEAQLEKSRLLSDRFSAERPKGSFSTLEIQRTEQGDSAMYLCASSLATGRSGNTIYFGEGSWLTVV.

This chain uses TRBV2 with TRBJ2-7; 10 bases align to TRBD2. The V gene end was trimmed by 1 base and the J gene end by 3 bases; junction bases not matched to a gene: 0. CDR3 length: 14 residues. The V gene's germline CDR1 is SNHLY and CDR2 FYNNEI. This CDR3 is CASSEVAGGYEQYF. As DNA, the CDR3 is TGTGCCAGCAGTGAAGTAGCGGGAGGCTACGAGCAGTACTTC.

This chain joins TRBV5-1 and TRBJ2-7; TRBD1 aligns across 7 bases. Germline-derived CDR1 and CDR2 are SGHRS and YFSETQ. The V gene end was trimmed by 6 bases and the J gene end by 4 bases; junction bases not matched to a gene: 10. CDR3 length equals 14 residues. The CDR3 coding sequence is TGCGCCAGCAACCGACAGGGAGACAATTACGAGCAGTACTTC. This sequence encodes CASNRQGDNYEQYF.

The rearrangement links TRBV28 to TRBJ1-1; D gene unclear. CDR3 length: 15 amino acids. The ends were cut back, 6 bases at V and 4 bases at J, with 18 bases in the middle. Looked up from germline, CDR1 is MDHEN and CDR2 is SYDVKM. The CDR3 protein is CASRPDSGGFTEAFF. CDR3 coding DNA: TGTGCCAGCAGACCGGATAGCGGAGGGTTCACTGAAGCTTTCTTT.

V usage is TRBV4-3 and J usage is TRBJ1-4, with 7 bases aligning to TRBD1. This CDR3 comprises 16 residues. V was pared by 4 bases and J by 5 bases, with 10 bases of the junction left unmatched. CDR1 is LGHNA, CDR2 YSLEER, per germline. CDR3 DNA sequence: TGCGCCAGCAGCCTAACTCCCGGGACAGACAATGAAAAACTGTTTTTT. Its translation is CASSLTPGTDNEKLFF.

V usage is TRBV13 and J usage is TRBJ2-7, with TRBD1 identical over 8 bases. The CDR3 extends over 12 amino acids. V shed 4 bases, J shed 6 bases, and the junction held 2 bases outside the gene matches. Germline CDR1 PRHDT, CDR2 FYEKMQ (reference sequence). DNA of the CDR3: TGTGCCAGCAGCTATACAGGGGGCGAGCAGTACTTC. It yields the protein CASSYTGGEQYF.